Here is one TCR beta chain with its context. The protocol was immunoSEQ multiplex PCR, while the TCRdb copy is restricted to in-frame clones and leaves out a portion. The table lists tens of thousands of clones, 85% to 90% of them singletons. The data originate from a study of control samples from healthy donors and cancer patients. The CDR3 is made up of 15 amino acids. Trimming shortened V by 4 bases and J by 7 bases, and 19 bases separated the two germline ends. Germline V gene lookup returns CDR1 SGHTA and CDR2 FQGNSA. The chain recombines TRBV7-2 with TRBJ1-2; D possibly corresponds to TRBD1 (6 bases). Sequencing input: PBMCs. The TCR originated in a woman between 45 and 60 years old with colorectal cancer. CDR3 bases: TGTGCCAGCAGCTCACCCACAGGGAGTTCGCGTGGCTACACCTTC. Amino acid sequence: CASSSPTGSSRGYTF.